Below, one TCR beta chain is given with its context. No antigen is known for it. The sample is drawn from a study of T cell responses to AZD1222 COVID-19 vaccine. Broader study findings: Just a handful of people given AZD1222 tested seropositive at baseline.

The V gene lost 4 bases and the J gene lost 7 bases, with 8 bases spanning the gap. Germline V gene lookup returns CDR1 MDHEN and CDR2 SYDVKM. This CDR3 contains 12 residues. Profiling relied on immunoSEQ multiplex PCR, and the TCRdb table lists in-frame clones only, not all of them. The table includes about 86,000 clones, 88% detected once. V usage is TRBV28 and J usage is TRBJ2-1, with D perhaps TRBD1 (6 bases). The sequenced sample was peripheral blood, obtained on day 0 of AZD1222 vaccination. This TCR was recovered from an adult in good health. This CDR3 is CASSSTGNEQFF. The CDR3 DNA reads TGTGCCAGCAGTTCTACAGGGAATGAGCAGTTCTTC.